This T cell receptor (beta chain) was identified in a study of neurological immune-mediated disorders. The CDR3 runs to 14 residues. Germline loops: CDR1 DFQATT, CDR2 SNEGSKA (reference sequence). The V gene lost 4 bases and the J gene lost 0 bases, with 11 bases spanning the gap. This clonotype was counted many times. TCRdb re-analysed the 5' RACE reads in MiXCR, keeping a single row per CDR3 protein. The repertoire holds 20,000 to 30,000 distinct CDR3 sequences, roughly 2.5% seen once, with about 2.5% in the top ten. This TCR was recovered from a woman between 45 and 60 years old with multiple sclerosis. The chain couples TRBV20-1 to TRBJ2-3; D unresolved. Input material: PBMCs. DNA for the CDR3: TGCAGTGCTAAAGGCGTAACTAGCACAGATACGCAGTATTTT. This gives the protein CSAKGVTSTDTQYF.